In its sample, the clone carrying this TCR beta chain was seen a few times. Antigen: not known. The data derive from a study of cytomegalovirus exposure and HLA in healthy donors. General study points: An assumption of roughly uniform sequencing depth across donors underlay the presence/absence analyses. For most TCR beta V segments, an earlier analysis put the productive rate at about 87% or about 30% of the time.

These donors, healthy bone marrow donors, were studied. This CDR3 comprises 16 residues. Looked up from germline, CDR1 is SQVTM and CDR2 is ANQGSEA. V dropped 4 bases and J dropped 4; count of bases not matched to a gene: 12. The PCR used 60 Vbeta and 13 Jbeta primers. Authors' processing steps: An analysis that came later counted some 85 million unique TCR beta chains, approximately 10 million shared. The data were produced by immunoSEQ multiplex PCR, yet TCRdb's version contains in-frame clones alone and is incomplete. V, J and clone size derive from that table, while D and trimming were established from the DNA sequence. The repertoire includes about 140,000 clones, roughly 75% of them detected once, and 6.8% sits in the top ten.

The chain recombines TRBV29-1 with TRBJ2-1; 8 positions match TRBD2. Sequencing input: PBMCs. This receptor was obtained from a man aged 35 to 55 in good health and CMV-seropositive. Here the CDR3 reads CSVAGASGPRYNEQFF. The CDR3, as DNA: TGCAGCGTTGCCGGGGCTAGCGGGCCCCGGTACAATGAGCAGTTCTTC.